The present T cell receptor beta chain was sequenced within a study of CD8+ T cells in alopecia areata. V shed 0 bases and J 10 bases; nucleotides not matched to a gene: 4. Per germline, CDR1 GTSNPN and CDR2 SVGIG (reference sequence). The CDR3 extends over 12 amino acids. Sequencing templates came from extracted RNA that was reverse transcribed into cDNA. Sequenced by immunoSEQ multiplex PCR; TCRdb stores in-frame clones only, minus some. The sample comprises about 180,000 clones, more than 60% of which are singletons, and about 1.5% rests with the top ten. This sequence originates from a human donor with alopecia areata. This sample comprised CD4+ T cells sorted from blood, obtained at week 0. The chain has TRBV30 and TRBJ2-7; 9 bases are a match to TRBD1. CDR3 nucleotide sequence: TGTGCCTGGAGTGTACGGGGACAGGGTCAGTACTTC. Protein sequence: CAWSVRGQGQYF.